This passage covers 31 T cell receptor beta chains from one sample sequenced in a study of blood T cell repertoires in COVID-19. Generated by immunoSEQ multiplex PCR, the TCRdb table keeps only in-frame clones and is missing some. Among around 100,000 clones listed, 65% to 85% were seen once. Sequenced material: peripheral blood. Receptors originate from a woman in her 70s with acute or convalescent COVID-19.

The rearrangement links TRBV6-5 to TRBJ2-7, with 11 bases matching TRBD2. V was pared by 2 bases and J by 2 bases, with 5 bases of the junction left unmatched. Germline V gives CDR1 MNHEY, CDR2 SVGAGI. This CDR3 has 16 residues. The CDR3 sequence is CASSYLGTSGPYEQYF. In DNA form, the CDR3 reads TGTGCCAGCAGTTACCTCGGGACTAGCGGACCCTACGAGCAGTACTTC.

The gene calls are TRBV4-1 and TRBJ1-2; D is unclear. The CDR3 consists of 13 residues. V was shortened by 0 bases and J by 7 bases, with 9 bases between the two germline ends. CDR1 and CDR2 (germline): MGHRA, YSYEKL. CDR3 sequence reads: CASSQDFPGGYTF. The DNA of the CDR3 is TGCGCCAGCAGCCAAGATTTTCCGGGTGGCTACACCTTC.

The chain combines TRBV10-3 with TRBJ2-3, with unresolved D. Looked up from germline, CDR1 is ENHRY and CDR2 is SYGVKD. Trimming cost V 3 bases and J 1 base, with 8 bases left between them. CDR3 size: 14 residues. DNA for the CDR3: TGTGCCATCAGTGAATGGAGTGGCACAGATACGCAGTATTTT. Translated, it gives CAISEWSGTDTQYF.

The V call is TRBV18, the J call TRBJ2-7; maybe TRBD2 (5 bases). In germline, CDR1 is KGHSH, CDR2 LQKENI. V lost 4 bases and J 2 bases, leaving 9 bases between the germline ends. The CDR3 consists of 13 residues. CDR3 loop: CASSRQEAYEQYF. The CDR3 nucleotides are TGTGCCAGCTCACGTCAGGAGGCCTACGAGCAGTACTTC.

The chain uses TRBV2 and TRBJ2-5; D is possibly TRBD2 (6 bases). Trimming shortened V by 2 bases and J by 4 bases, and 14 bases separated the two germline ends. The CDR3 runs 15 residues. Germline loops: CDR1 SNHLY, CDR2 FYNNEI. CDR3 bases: TGTGCCAGCAGTGAACTAACTGCCGGGGGAGAGACCCAGTACTTC. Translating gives CASSELTAGGETQYF.

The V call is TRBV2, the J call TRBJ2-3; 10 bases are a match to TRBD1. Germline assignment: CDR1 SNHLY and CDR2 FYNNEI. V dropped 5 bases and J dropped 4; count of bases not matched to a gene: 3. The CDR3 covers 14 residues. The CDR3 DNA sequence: TGTGCCAGCAGTCCCGGGACAGGGGCAGATACGCAGTATTTT. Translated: CASSPGTGADTQYF.

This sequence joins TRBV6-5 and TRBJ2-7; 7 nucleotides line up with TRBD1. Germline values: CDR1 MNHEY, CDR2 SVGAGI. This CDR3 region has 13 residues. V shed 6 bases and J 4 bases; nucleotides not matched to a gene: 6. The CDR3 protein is CASSRTGPYEQYF. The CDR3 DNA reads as TGTGCCAGCAGCCGGACAGGACCGTACGAGCAGTACTTC.

CDR3 loop: CASRFSTGGDTEAFF. CDR3 sequence (DNA): TGTGCCAGTAGGTTTTCGACAGGGGGGGACACTGAAGCTTTCTTT. V is TRBV19 and J is TRBJ1-1; 9 positions agree with TRBD1. The J segment lost 3 bases and the V segment lost 6 bases, leaving 8 bases of the junction unmatched. This CDR3 is 15 amino acids long. CDR1 and CDR2 (germline): LNHDA, SQIVND (reference sequence).

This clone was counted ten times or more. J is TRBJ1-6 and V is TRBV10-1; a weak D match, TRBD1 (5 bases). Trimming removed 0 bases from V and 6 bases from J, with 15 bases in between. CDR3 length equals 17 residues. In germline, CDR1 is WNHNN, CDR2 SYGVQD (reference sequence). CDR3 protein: CASSESRGRGVNSPLHF. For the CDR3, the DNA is TGCGCCAGCAGTGAGTCGAGGGGTCGCGGGGTTAATTCACCCCTCCACTTT.

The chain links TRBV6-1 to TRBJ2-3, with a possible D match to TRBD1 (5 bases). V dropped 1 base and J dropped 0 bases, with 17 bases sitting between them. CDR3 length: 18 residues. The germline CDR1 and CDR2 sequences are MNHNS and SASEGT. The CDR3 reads CASSEGMVRGASTDTQYF. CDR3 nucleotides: TGTGCCAGCAGTGAAGGAATGGTCCGTGGGGCCAGCACAGATACGCAGTATTTT.

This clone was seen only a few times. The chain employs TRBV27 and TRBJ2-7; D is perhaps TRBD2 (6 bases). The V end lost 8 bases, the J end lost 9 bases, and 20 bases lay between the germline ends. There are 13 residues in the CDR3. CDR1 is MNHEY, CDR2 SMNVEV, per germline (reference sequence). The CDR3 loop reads CASGGGVYGVQYF. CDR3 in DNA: TGTGCCAGCGGAGGAGGGGTGTACGGTGTGCAGTACTTC.

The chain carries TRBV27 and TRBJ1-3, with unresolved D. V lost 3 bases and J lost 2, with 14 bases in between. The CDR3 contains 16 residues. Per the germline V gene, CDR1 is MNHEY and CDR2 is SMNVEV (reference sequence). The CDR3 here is CASSLTGEEPGNTIYF. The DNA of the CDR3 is TGTGCCAGCAGTTTGACGGGAGAAGAGCCTGGAAACACCATATATTTT.

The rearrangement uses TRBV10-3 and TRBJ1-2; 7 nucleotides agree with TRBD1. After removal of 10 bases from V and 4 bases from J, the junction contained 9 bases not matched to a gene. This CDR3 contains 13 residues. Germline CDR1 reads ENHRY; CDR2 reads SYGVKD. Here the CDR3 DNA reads TGTGCCACACAACAGGGGTCGGCCTATGGCTACACCTTC. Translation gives CATQQGSAYGYTF.

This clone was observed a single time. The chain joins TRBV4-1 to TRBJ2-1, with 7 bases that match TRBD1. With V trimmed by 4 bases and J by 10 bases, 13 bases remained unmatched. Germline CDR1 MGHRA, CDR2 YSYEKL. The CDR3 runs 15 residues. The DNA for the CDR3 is TGCGCCAGCAGCCTCCAAGGGCAGGGGACAGCGGAGCAGTTCTTC. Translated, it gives CASSLQGQGTAEQFF.

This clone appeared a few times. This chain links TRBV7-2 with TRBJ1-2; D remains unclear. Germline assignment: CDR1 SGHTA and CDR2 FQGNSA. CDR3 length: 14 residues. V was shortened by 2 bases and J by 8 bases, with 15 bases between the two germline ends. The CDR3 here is CASSLNRLSGGYTF. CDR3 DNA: TGTGCCAGCAGCTTAAACCGACTTTCTGGGGGCTACACCTTC. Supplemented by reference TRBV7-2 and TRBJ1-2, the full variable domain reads GAGVSQSPSNKVTEKGKDVELRCDPISGHTALYWYRQSLGQGLEFLIYFQGNSAPDKSGLPSDRFSAERTGGSVSTLTIQRTQQEDSAVYLCASSLNRLSGGYTFGSGTRLTVV.

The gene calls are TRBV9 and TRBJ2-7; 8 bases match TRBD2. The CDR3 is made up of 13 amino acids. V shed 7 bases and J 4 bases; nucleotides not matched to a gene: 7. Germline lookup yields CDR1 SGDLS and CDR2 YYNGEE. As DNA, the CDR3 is TGTGCCAGCGGGCGGGGGGTTGAGTACGAGCAGTACTTC. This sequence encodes CASGRGVEYEQYF.

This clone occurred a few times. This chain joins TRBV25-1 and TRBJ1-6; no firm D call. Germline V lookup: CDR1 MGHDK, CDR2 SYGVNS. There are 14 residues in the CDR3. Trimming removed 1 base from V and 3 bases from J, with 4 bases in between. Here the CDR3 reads CASSESGYNSPLHF. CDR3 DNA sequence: TGTGCCAGCAGTGAATCAGGCTATAATTCACCCCTCCACTTT.

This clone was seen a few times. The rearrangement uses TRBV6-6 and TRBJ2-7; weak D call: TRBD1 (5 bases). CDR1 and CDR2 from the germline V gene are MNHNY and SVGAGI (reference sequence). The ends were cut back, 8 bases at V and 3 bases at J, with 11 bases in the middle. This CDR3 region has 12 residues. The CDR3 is CASGPQGYEQYF. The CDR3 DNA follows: TGTGCCAGCGGCCCCCAGGGCTACGAGCAGTACTTC.

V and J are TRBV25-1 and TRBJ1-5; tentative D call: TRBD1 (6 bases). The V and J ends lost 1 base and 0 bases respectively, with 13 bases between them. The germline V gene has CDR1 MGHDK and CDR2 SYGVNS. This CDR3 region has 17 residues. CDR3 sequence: CASSECRTEVSNQPQHF. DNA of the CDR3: TGTGCCAGCAGTGAATGCAGGACAGAAGTTAGCAATCAGCCCCAGCATTTT. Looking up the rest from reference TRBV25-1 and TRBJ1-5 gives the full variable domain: EADIYQTPRYLVIGTGKKITLECSQTMGHDKMYWYQQDPGMELHLIHYSYGVNSTEKGDLSSESTVSRIRTEHFPLTLESARPSHTSQYLCASSECRTEVSNQPQHFGDGTRLSIL.

CDR3: CASSGAGSQETQYF. The CDR3 DNA sequence: TGCGCCAGCAGTGGGGCGGGATCACAAGAGACCCAGTACTTC. The rearrangement links TRBV10-2 to TRBJ2-5; possibly TRBD2 for D (6 bases). Germline V gene data show CDR1 as WSHSY and CDR2 as SAAADI. V was cut by 4 bases and J by 2 bases, with 11 bases left in between. This CDR3 is 14 amino acids long.

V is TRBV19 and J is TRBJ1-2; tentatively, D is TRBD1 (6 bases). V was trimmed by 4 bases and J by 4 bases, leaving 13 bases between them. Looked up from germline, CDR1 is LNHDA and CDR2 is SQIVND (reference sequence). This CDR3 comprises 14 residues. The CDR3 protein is CASSTPGRGYGYTF. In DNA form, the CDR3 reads TGTGCCAGTAGTACCCCGGGCAGGGGCTATGGCTACACCTTC. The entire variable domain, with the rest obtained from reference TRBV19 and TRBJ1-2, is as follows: DGGITQSPKYLFRKEGQNVTLSCEQNLNHDAMYWYRQDPGQGLRLIYYSQIVNDFQKGDIAEGYSVSREKKESFPLTVTSAQKNPTAFYLCASSTPGRGYGYTFGSGTRLTVV.

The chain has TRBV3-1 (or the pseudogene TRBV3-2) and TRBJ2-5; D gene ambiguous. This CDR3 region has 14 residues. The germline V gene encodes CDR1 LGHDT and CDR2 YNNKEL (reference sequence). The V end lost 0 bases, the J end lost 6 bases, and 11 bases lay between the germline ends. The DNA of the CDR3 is TGTGCCAGCAGCCAAGATCCGGGTGGAAAGACCCAGTACTTC. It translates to CASSQDPGGKTQYF.

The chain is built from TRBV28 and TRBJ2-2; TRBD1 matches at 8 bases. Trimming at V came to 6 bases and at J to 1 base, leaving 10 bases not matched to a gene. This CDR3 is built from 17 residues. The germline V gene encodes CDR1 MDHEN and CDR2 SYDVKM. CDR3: CASRSQGAPKNTGELFF. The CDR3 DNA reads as TGTGCCAGCAGGTCCCAGGGGGCCCCAAAGAACACCGGGGAGCTGTTTTTT.

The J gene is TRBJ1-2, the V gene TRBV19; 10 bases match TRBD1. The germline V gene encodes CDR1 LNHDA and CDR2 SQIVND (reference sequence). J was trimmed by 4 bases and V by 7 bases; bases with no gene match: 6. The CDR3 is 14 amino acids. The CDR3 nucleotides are TGTGCCAGTATGGGGACAGGGGCTGGCTATGGCTACACCTTC. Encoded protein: CASMGTGAGYGYTF.

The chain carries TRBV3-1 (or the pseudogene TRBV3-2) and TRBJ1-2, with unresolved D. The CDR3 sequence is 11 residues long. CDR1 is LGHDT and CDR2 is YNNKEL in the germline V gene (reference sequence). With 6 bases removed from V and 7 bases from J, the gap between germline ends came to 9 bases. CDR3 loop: CASSTGGGYTF. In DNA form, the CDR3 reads TGTGCCAGCAGTACCGGCGGTGGCTACACCTTC.

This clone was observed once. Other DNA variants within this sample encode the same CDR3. The CDR3 protein is CASSQPRTGGTEAFF. The DNA of the CDR3 is TGCGCCAGCAGCCAACCCCGGACAGGGGGCACTGAAGCTTTCTTT. The rearrangement uses TRBV4-1 and TRBJ1-1; 10 bases match TRBD1. With V trimmed by 2 bases and J by 4 bases, 4 bases remained unmatched. CDR1 MGHRA and CDR2 YSYEKL come from the germline V gene. CDR3 length: 15 amino acids.

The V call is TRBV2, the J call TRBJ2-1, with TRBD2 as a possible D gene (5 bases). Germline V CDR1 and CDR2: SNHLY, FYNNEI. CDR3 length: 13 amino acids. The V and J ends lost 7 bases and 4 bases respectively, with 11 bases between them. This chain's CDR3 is CASTSLAYNEQFF. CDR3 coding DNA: TGTGCCAGCACTAGCCTAGCTTACAATGAGCAGTTCTTC.

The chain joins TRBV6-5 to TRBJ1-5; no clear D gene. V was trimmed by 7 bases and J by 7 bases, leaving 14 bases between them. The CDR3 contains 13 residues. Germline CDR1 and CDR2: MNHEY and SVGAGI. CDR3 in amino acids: CASILSGGQPQHF. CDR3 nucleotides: TGTGCCAGCATATTGTCAGGAGGACAGCCCCAGCATTTT.

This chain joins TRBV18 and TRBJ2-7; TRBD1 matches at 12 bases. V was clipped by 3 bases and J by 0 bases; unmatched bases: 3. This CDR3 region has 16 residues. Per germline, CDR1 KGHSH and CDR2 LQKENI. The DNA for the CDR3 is TGTGCCAGCTCACCGTCGGGACAGGGGGCCTCCTACGAGCAGTACTTC. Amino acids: CASSPSGQGASYEQYF.

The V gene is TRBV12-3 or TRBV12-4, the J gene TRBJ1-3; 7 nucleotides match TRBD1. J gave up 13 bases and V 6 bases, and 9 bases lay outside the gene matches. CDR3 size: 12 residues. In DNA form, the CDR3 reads TGTGCCAGCAGACAGGGGCTGAGACCTATATATTTT. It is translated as CASRQGLRPIYF.

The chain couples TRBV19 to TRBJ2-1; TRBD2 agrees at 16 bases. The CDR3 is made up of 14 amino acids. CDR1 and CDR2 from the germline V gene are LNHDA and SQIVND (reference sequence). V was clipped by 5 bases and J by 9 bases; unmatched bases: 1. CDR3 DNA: TGTGCCAGTAGTGGGACTAGCGGGAGGGGTGAGCAGTTCTTC. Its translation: CASSGTSGRGEQFF.